This TCR beta chain was identified during a study of T cell repertoires in cytomegalovirus infection. Overall study context: CMV infection and matching HLA type were both indicated by public TCR beta signatures.

CDR3 length: 13 residues. V lost 2 bases, J lost 7 bases, and 4 bases stayed unmatched. CDR1 is MNHNY, CDR2 SVGAGI, per germline (reference sequence). Study-level findings and limits: What dominated the ex vivo response were HLA-C-restricted CMV-specific TCR beta clonotypes. The study identified carriers of CMV plus the relevant HLA from cumulative public TCR beta family frequency.

TCRdb re-called the reads with MiXCR, one entry per CDR3 protein. The sample shows fewer than 300,000 distinct CDR3 sequences, roughly 24% of them seen only once. In regard to this clonotype: Its antigen is undetermined.

The chain is built from TRBV6-6 and TRBJ2-7, with 8 positions matching TRBD2. This clonotype was obtained from a human donor in good health (CMV status not recorded). Some clones in this sample may be carry-over from other donors' samples. Sequencing input: PBMCs. DNA for the CDR3: TGTGCCAGCAGTTACGCCCCGGGGGGGGAGCAGTACTTC. Encoded protein: CASSYAPGGEQYF.